Below, 6 T cell receptor beta chains from the same sample are listed, as sequenced in a study of OX40 agonist ivuxolimab in advanced cancers. Sequenced by immunoSEQ multiplex PCR; TCRdb stores in-frame clones only, minus some. The repertoire holds around 9,800 clones, with over 60% as singletons. This specimen was CD4+ or CD8+ T cells sorted from blood, taken in a trial of the OX40 agonist ivuxolimab. Receptor source: an adult with an advanced solid tumor such as melanoma, head and neck, liver or kidney cancer.

The chain recombines TRBV15 with TRBJ1-5; D gene uncertain. V was pared by 1 base and J by 8 bases, with 15 bases between. The CDR3 extends over 15 amino acids. CDR1 is LNHNV, CDR2 YYDKDF, per germline (reference sequence). The CDR3 loop reads CATSRGVQPLEPQHF. CDR3 DNA: TGTGCCACCAGCAGAGGGGTACAACCCTTAGAGCCCCAGCATTTT.

V and J are TRBV5-4 and TRBJ2-7; D uncertain. Trimming removed 2 bases from V and 6 bases from J, with 12 bases in between. CDR1 and CDR2 from the germline V gene are SGHNT and YYREEE (reference sequence). This CDR3 is built from 13 residues. CDR3 nucleotide sequence: TGTGCCAGCAGCTTACGGTCGACCGGCGAGCAGTACTTC. This sequence encodes CASSLRSTGEQYF. The full variable domain, its missing parts supplied by reference TRBV5-4 and TRBJ2-7, is ETGVTQSPTHLIKTRGQQVTLRCSSQSGHNTVSWYQQALGQGPQFIFQYYREEENGRGNFPPRFSGLQFPNYSSELNVNALELDDSALYLCASSLRSTGEQYFGPGTRLTVT.

Details on this clone: No DNA is shown, since the ends of the CDR3 on it are uncertain; the CDR3 is the one TCRdb lists. This sequence joins TRBV5-1 and TRBJ2-2; the table's D call, TRBD1, has no DNA check behind it. The CDR3 region is 16 residues in length, termini included. Germline values: CDR1 SGHRS, CDR2 YFSETQ. This CDR3 reads CASSWDRGRAPGSCFF.

This chain connects TRBV4-1 to TRBJ1-2; D is unresolved. The CDR3 covers 12 residues. CDR1 is MGHRA and CDR2 is YSYEKL in the germline V gene. Trimming removed 1 base from V and 8 bases from J, with 8 bases in between. CDR3 in amino acids: CASSQAGDGYTF. The DNA of the CDR3 is TGCGCCAGCAGCCAAGCTGGAGACGGCTACACCTTC.

The sample holds a few counts of this clone. This chain links TRBV9 with TRBJ2-1; 9 bases are a match to TRBD2. The CDR3 spans 14 residues. Losses at the gene ends were 3 bases for V and 2 bases for J; bases not matched to a gene: 0. Per the germline V gene, CDR1 is SGDLS and CDR2 is YYNGEE. This CDR3 reads CASSASGAYNEQFF. The CDR3 DNA follows: TGTGCCAGCAGCGCTAGCGGGGCCTACAATGAGCAGTTCTTC.

The chain recombines TRBV7-2 with TRBJ2-7; 8 bases match TRBD1. This CDR3 comprises 15 residues. The V gene's germline CDR1 is SGHTA and CDR2 FQGNSA. Trimming cost V 1 base and J 3 bases; bases outside gene matches: 5. The CDR3 here is CASSLGGQANYEQYF. DNA of the CDR3: TGTGCCAGCAGCTTAGGGGGACAGGCGAACTACGAGCAGTACTTC.